This entry describes one T cell receptor (beta chain). The source of the sample is a study of blood T cell repertoires in COVID-19. Germline V gives CDR1 KGHDR, CDR2 SFDVKD. The CDR3 is 16 residues long. Trimming at V came to 4 bases and at J to 8 bases, leaving 12 bases not matched to a gene. Using immunoSEQ multiplex PCR, the repertoire was profiled, and TCRdb retains in-frame clones only, with some absent. The table has a few hundred thousand clones, roughly nine tenths seen once. Recruits, aged about 18 to 100 years, lived in 24 US areas. Sequenced: PBMCs or T cells enriched from blood (not recorded which). The rearrangement joins TRBV24-1 to TRBJ2-1; 8 nucleotides align to TRBD2. The clonotype comes from a man aged 30-40 years who had recovered from COVID-19. The CDR3, as DNA: TGTGCCACCAGTGACCAAGCAGCGGGAGAAGCGGATGAGCAGTTCTTC. Its translation: CATSDQAAGEADEQFF.